The source of this T cell receptor beta chain is a study of radiotherapy plus CTLA-4 blockade in lung cancer. The germline V gene has CDR1 LNHDA and CDR2 SQIVND (reference sequence). V was pared by 4 bases and J by 2 bases, with 1 base of the junction left unmatched. This CDR3 is built from 14 residues. Produced via immunoSEQ multiplex PCR; TCRdb's table is partial and in-frame only. This sample carries under 55,000 clones, approximately 79% of them seen once, and the ten largest clones take 3.2%. Material: peripheral blood, obtained from a patient treated with radiotherapy plus ipilimumab. The sequence came from a human donor with non-small cell lung cancer who had a partial response to radiotherapy plus ipilimumab. The chain has TRBV19 and TRBJ1-5; TRBD1 matches at 8 bases. The CDR3 region has the DNA TGTGCCAGTAGTACAGGGGGCGGCAATCAGCCCCAGCATTTT. Protein: CASSTGGGNQPQHF.